One and the same sample provided the 17 T cell receptor beta chains below, sequenced in a study of beta chain features in type 1 diabetes. Expressed TCRB transcripts were sequenced because the entire RNA isolate underwent reverse transcription. The protocol was immunoSEQ multiplex PCR, while the TCRdb copy is restricted to in-frame clones and leaves out a portion. The data show under 300,000 clones, 8% seen once. Sequencing input: central memory CD4+ T cells from blood. The receptors come from a woman under 30 in good health.

This clone was seen a few times. The chain recombines TRBV4-2 with TRBJ1-5; D perhaps matches TRBD1 (5 bases). Trimming left V 0 bases short and J 7 bases short, with 13 bases between. Germline V lookup: CDR1 LGHNA, CDR2 YNFKEQ. This CDR3 spans 15 amino acids. The CDR3 DNA reads TGTGCCAGCAGCCAAGATGGGAGAGGGGTGCAGCCCCAGCATTTT. It specifies CASSQDGRGVQPQHF.

This chain uses TRBV6-5 with TRBJ1-5; D gene unclear. V lost 6 bases to trimming and J lost 4 bases, with 13 bases between them. Germline CDR1 and CDR2: MNHEY and SVGAGI. This CDR3 has 14 residues. The CDR3 is CASSRTDGNQPQHF. CDR3 coding DNA: TGTGCCAGCAGCCGAACGGACGGAAATCAGCCCCAGCATTTT.

A note on this clone: A read error may produce the germline difference seen at one junction end. J is TRBJ2-5 and V is TRBV6-6, with D perhaps matching TRBD1 (7 bases). The CDR3 spans 15 residues. Germline-derived CDR1 and CDR2 are MNHNY and SVGAGI (reference sequence). For the CDR3, the DNA is TGTGCCATCAGTGACTCGGGACTCCCAGGGGGGACCCAGTACTTC. Translating it yields CAISDSGLPGGTQYF.

The chain couples TRBV19 to TRBJ1-2; 7 bases match TRBD1. The germline CDR1 and CDR2 sequences are LNHDA and SQIVND (reference sequence). Trimming cost V 8 bases and J 8 bases; bases outside gene matches: 17. The CDR3 totals 15 residues. CDR3 loop: CASLARGFGFHGYTF. DNA of the CDR3: TGTGCCAGTCTCGCCAGGGGGTTTGGCTTTCACGGCTACACCTTC.

The gene calls are TRBV29-1 and TRBJ1-2; 7 bases are shared with TRBD1. The V segment lost 0 bases and the J segment 2 bases; nucleotides outside the gene matches: 6. CDR3 length equals 15 residues. The germline V gene has CDR1 SQVTM and CDR2 ANQGSEA. The CDR3 sequence is CSVEDGRTGNYGYTF. DNA for the CDR3: TGCAGCGTTGAAGATGGTCGGACAGGCAACTATGGCTACACCTTC.

The CDR3 loop is CASSQPTGGNEKLFF. The CDR3 region has the DNA TGCGCCAGCAGTCAGCCGACAGGGGGAAATGAAAAACTGTTTTTT. V gene TRBV23-1 combines with J gene TRBJ1-4; 9 positions agree with TRBD1. TRBV23-1 is labeled an ORF, and its function is uncertain. V was pared by 3 bases and J by 5 bases, with 4 bases of the junction left unmatched. This CDR3 is 15 amino acids long.

This clone was seen repeatedly, ten times or more. The V and J genes are TRBV7-2 and TRBJ1-5; 9 bases line up with TRBD1. The CDR3 runs to 14 residues. Trimming cost V 5 bases and J 2 bases; bases outside gene matches: 1. Germline loops: CDR1 SGHTA, CDR2 FQGNSA. This chain's CDR3 is CASSRTGGNQPQHF. The CDR3 DNA sequence: TGTGCCAGCAGCCGGACAGGGGGCAATCAGCCCCAGCATTTT.

A few counts support this clone. The chain uses TRBV29-1 and TRBJ2-5; 10 nucleotides match TRBD2. Germline-derived CDR1 and CDR2 are SQVTM and ANQGSEA. CDR3 length equals 13 residues. J lost 8 bases, V lost 7 bases, and 10 bases had no gene match. The CDR3: CSATPSGSATQYF. The DNA for the CDR3 is TGCAGCGCCACCCCTAGCGGGAGCGCCACCCAGTACTTC.

This clone was counted at least ten times. The V and J genes are TRBV7-9 and TRBJ2-1, with TRBD2 identical over 8 bases. J lost 1 base, V lost 5 bases, and 7 bases had no gene match. Germline CDR1 reads SEHNR; CDR2 reads FQNEAQ (reference sequence). The CDR3 is made up of 16 amino acids. The CDR3 reads CASSRGTSSSYNEQFF. The CDR3 DNA follows: TGTGCCAGCAGCCGCGGGACTAGTAGTTCCTACAATGAGCAGTTCTTC.

The chain combines TRBV18 with TRBJ2-1; 7 bases are shared with TRBD1. CDR3 length: 17 amino acids. The germline CDR1 and CDR2 sequences are KGHSH and LQKENI. V shed 2 bases, J shed 0 bases, and the junction held 7 bases outside the gene matches. The CDR3 coding sequence is TGTGCCAGCTCACCAGCGACAGGGAGCGGCTCCTACAATGAGCAGTTCTTC. Protein sequence: CASSPATGSGSYNEQFF.

This clone was counted a few times. The V gene is TRBV5-1, the J gene TRBJ2-2; D is ambiguous. This CDR3 has 15 amino acids. The ends were cut back, 0 bases at V and 7 bases at J, with 13 bases in the middle. Germline V gives CDR1 SGHRS, CDR2 YFSETQ. The CDR3: CASSLVQGISGELFF. The CDR3 DNA is TGCGCCAGCAGCTTGGTCCAAGGCATCAGCGGGGAGCTGTTTTTT.

This clone was counted between two and nine times. The J gene is TRBJ2-3, the V gene TRBV7-9, with D perhaps TRBD1 (6 bases). The CDR3 covers 15 residues. Germline values: CDR1 SEHNR, CDR2 FQNEAQ (reference sequence). The V end was cut by 1 base, the J end by 4 bases, with 12 bases between. CDR3 in amino acids: CASSLGGQPSDTQYF. The CDR3 coding sequence is TGTGCCAGCAGCTTAGGGGGACAACCCTCAGATACGCAGTATTTT.

The V and J genes are TRBV29-1 and TRBJ1-2; 8 nucleotides match TRBD1. The CDR3 covers 14 residues. Trimming cost V 5 bases and J 7 bases; bases outside gene matches: 12. Germline loops: CDR1 SQVTM, CDR2 ANQGSEA. CDR3 in amino acids: CSVRENGQGGGYTF. CDR3 coding DNA: TGCAGCGTTCGGGAAAACGGACAGGGAGGTGGCTACACCTTC. The full variable domain, rest sourced from reference TRBV29-1 and TRBJ1-2, is SAVISQKPSRDICQRGTSLTIQCQVDSQVTMMFWYRQQPGQSLTLIATANQGSEATYESGFVIDKFPISRPNLTFSTLTVSNMSPEDSSIYLCSVRENGQGGGYTFGSGTRLTVV.

The table lists this clone with a few counts. V is TRBV7-2 and J is TRBJ2-3, with D perhaps matching TRBD1 or TRBD2 (5 bases each). The germline V gene has CDR1 SGHTA and CDR2 FQGNSA. This CDR3 spans 17 amino acids. Trimming cost V 4 bases and J 2 bases, with 19 bases left between them. The CDR3 reads CASSSSLDRGLTDTQYF. The CDR3 coding sequence is TGTGCCAGCAGCTCCTCCTTGGACCGGGGCCTCACAGATACGCAGTATTTT.

Regarding this clone: A much bigger clone sits one base away, suggesting this may be a read error. Other DNA sequences within the sample encode an identical CDR3. The chain carries TRBV18 and TRBJ2-3; no clear D. The V gene's germline CDR1 is KGHSH and CDR2 LQKENI. V was pared by 0 bases and J by 0 bases, with 1 base between. The CDR3 consists of 13 residues. The CDR3 DNA reads TGTGCCAGCTCACCACCGAGCACAGATACGCAGTATTTT. This translates into CASSPPSTDTQYF.

The sample holds a few counts of this clone. The chain has TRBV6-5 and TRBJ1-5; no firm D call. V was shortened by 2 bases and J by 5 bases, with 7 bases between the two germline ends. Germline V gene sequence: CDR1 MNHEY, CDR2 SVGAGI. This CDR3 comprises 13 residues. The CDR3 DNA reads TGTGCCAGCAGTTACGACGGCGATCAGCCCCAGCATTTT. It translates to CASSYDGDQPQHF.

The J gene is TRBJ2-7, the V gene TRBV5-1; 9 bases line up with TRBD1. Germline V gene sequence: CDR1 SGHRS, CDR2 YFSETQ. V gave up 6 bases and J gave up 3 bases; unmatched junction bases: 7. This CDR3 contains 14 residues. The CDR3 nucleotides read TGCGCCAGCACCCTTAGGACAGGGGTCTACGAGCAGTACTTC. It yields the protein CASTLRTGVYEQYF.